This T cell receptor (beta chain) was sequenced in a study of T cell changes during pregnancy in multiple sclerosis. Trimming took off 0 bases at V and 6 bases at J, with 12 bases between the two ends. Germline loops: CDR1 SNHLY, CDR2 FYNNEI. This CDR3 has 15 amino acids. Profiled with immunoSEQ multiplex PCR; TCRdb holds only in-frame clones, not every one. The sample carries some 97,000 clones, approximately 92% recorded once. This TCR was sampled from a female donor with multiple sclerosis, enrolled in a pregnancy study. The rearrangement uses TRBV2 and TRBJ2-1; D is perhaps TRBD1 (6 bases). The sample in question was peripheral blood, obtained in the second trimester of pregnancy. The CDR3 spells CASSEANRVRNEQFF. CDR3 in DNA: TGTGCCAGCAGTGAAGCGAACAGGGTTCGCAATGAGCAGTTCTTC.